This is a list of T cell receptor beta chains from one sample in a study of T cells expressing NK-cell markers. TCRdb re-called the 5' RACE reads, yielding one record per CDR3 amino acid sequence without DNA. The table gives about 380,000 distinct CDR3 sequences; the top ten clones make up roughly 5.2% of it. Source material: blood T cells: a sorted CD56 or NKG2C T cell subset, CD4+ or CD8+ T cells, or bulk PBMC T cells (not recorded which). The receptors were gathered from a man aged 18-75 years in good health. Both conserved end residues are part of each CDR3.

>TRBJ2-2|TRBV12-3/TRBV12-4
CASSFMGLVTGELFFF
>TRBJ2-7|TRBV12-3/TRBV12-4
CASRPRTGKYEQYF
>TRBJ2-7|TRBV5-1
CASSRGLAKYEQYF
>TRBJ1-2|TRBV11-2
CASSRPGTRYYGYTF
>TRBJ1-5|TRBV20-1
CSAQGNQPQHF
>TRBJ2-7|TRBV10-3
CAIKGLGEQYF
>TRBJ2-3|TRBV20-1
CSARDGGLAGGPDPDTQYF
>TRBJ2-3|TRBV5-6
CASSLVGRADTQYF
>TRBJ2-5|TRBV5-1
CASSYYRATGMETQYF
>TRBJ2-7|TRBV5-1
CASRRDSPPGEQYF
>TRBJ1-1|TRBV6-1
CASTTNPTAPMNTEAFF
>TRBJ2-7|TRBV3-1
CASSQRLRDDYEQYF
>TRBJ2-5|TRBV12-5
CASGPIDVRETQYF
>TRBJ1-1|TRBV6-1
CAVLTGITEAFF
>TRBJ2-5|TRBV7-6
CASSFGGPETQYF
>TRBJ2-5|TRBV7-2
CASSLLASQETQYF
>TRBJ2-4|TRBV12-3/TRBV12-4
CASSFGSINIQYF
>TRBJ1-5|TRBV2
CASSRDRVYQPQHF
>TRBJ2-3|TRBV7-2
CASSFEGPLQDTQYF
>TRBJ1-2|TRBV5-1
CASSFDPDRISYGYTF
>TRBJ2-1|TRBV6-2/TRBV6-3
CASSLAGGTLDEQFF
>TRBJ1-1|TRBV7-9
CASSTNMNTEAFF
>TRBJ2-5|TRBV5-1
CASSPAGTSGVQETQYF
>TRBJ2-5|TRBV5-1
CASSRADSKETQYF
>TRBJ2-7|TRBV5-1
CASSLYRGITYEQYF
>TRBJ2-2|TRBV3-1
CASSQDQVGELFF
>TRBJ2-4|TRBV6-1
CASSEVEAGLTQYF
>TRBJ1-5|TRBV19
CASSQDSRNQPQHF
>TRBJ1-1|TRBV6-1
CASSRRGSSDTEAFF
>TRBJ2-2|TRBV18
CASSPRTGGAAGELFF
>TRBJ2-1|TRBV12-3/TRBV12-4
CASSRIRYNEQFF
>TRBJ2-3|TRBV10-3
CAISEGGGSRTDTQYF
>TRBJ1-3|TRBV7-2
CASSLSDSAGNTIYF
>TRBJ1-1|TRBV2
CASSDLQAVTEAFF
>TRBJ2-3|TRBV5-1
CASTHRGGITDTQYF
>TRBJ2-1|TRBV5-1
CASILVPGQAGNEQFF
>TRBJ2-7|TRBV5-4
CASSTGGFSAYEQYF
>TRBJ2-5|TRBV2
CASSESRLAGGKQETQYF
>TRBJ2-6|TRBV10-3
CAISKTGGSGANVLTF
>TRBJ2-1|TRBV20-1
CSASITSGYNEQFF
>TRBJ2-1|TRBV3-1
CASSQITGGWSSYNEQFF
>TRBJ1-6|TRBV30
CAWSVDRVGSLHF
>TRBJ2-5|TRBV28
CASSSGGDPGETQYF
>TRBJ2-3|TRBV7-2
CASSPKMRAQYF
>TRBJ1-6|TRBV12-3/TRBV12-4
CASSLGAGQGVSPLHF
>TRBJ1-6|TRBV7-8
CASTLRQGTYNSPLHF
>TRBJ2-3|TRBV4-1
CASSKSPLAGGTDTQYF
>TRBJ2-1|TRBV12-3/TRBV12-4
CASSPIPSTGYNEQFF
>TRBJ1-4|TRBV2
CASSAGGKEKLFF